Presented here are 8 T cell receptor beta chains from one specimen sequenced in a study of Ad26.COV2.S vaccination and SARS-CoV-2 variants. Treatment here: 15 to 20 received Ad26.COV2.S at low or high dose, single or two shots; roughly five received placebo; per-sample allocation not given. Sampling happened 63 days after the first vaccine or placebo injection. Sequencing was performed with immunoSEQ multiplex PCR; in TCRdb, only in-frame clones are kept and a portion is missing. The table shows around 420,000 clones, with approximately 88% occurring only once. Material: peripheral blood, obtained in a trial of Ad26.COV2.S vaccine versus placebo. All receptors come from a person between 18 and 65 years old who received the Ad26.COV2.S COVID-19 vaccine or a placebo.

This rearrangement joins TRBV5-8 to TRBJ2-1; D is perhaps TRBD1 (5 bases). This CDR3 has 16 amino acids. V dropped 0 bases and J dropped 4 bases, with 14 bases sitting between them. CDR1 is SGHTS, CDR2 YDEGEE, per germline. CDR3 DNA sequence: TGTGCCAGCAGCTTGGTGGTTGGGGCCGGTTACAATGAGCAGTTCTTC. Protein: CASSLVVGAGYNEQFF.

This clone was counted ten times or more. The chain employs TRBV3-1 (or the pseudogene TRBV3-2) and TRBJ2-3, with D possibly matching TRBD2 (5 bases). Germline V gives CDR1 LGHDT, CDR2 YNNKEL (reference sequence). V dropped 3 bases and J dropped 1 base, with 8 bases sitting between them. The CDR3 consists of 14 residues. CDR3 DNA: TGTGCCAGCAGCCACCTAGCCCGCACAGATACGCAGTATTTT. Its protein product is CASSHLARTDTQYF.

The sample holds one count of this clone. The chain links TRBV5-4 to TRBJ2-1; 8 bases match TRBD2. The CDR3 is 15 amino acids. V lost 2 bases and J lost 6; bases outside the gene matches: 7. CDR1 and CDR2 from the germline V gene are SGHNT and YYREEE (reference sequence). DNA for the CDR3: TGTGCCAGCAGCTTCGCGGGGGGCCCACCCAATGAGCAGTTCTTC. Its translation is CASSFAGGPPNEQFF.

V is TRBV4-2 and J is TRBJ2-2, with 9 bases fitting TRBD1. Per the germline V gene, CDR1 is LGHNA and CDR2 is YNFKEQ. The CDR3 is 16 amino acids. V shed 4 bases and J 3 bases; nucleotides not matched to a gene: 6. CDR3 sequence (DNA): TGTGCCAGCAGCCCACCGGGACAGGGAGACACCGGGGAGCTGTTTTTT. As protein: CASSPPGQGDTGELFF.

The chain links TRBV2 to TRBJ2-3; D is possibly TRBD1 (6 bases). CDR1 SNHLY and CDR2 FYNNEI come from the germline V gene. The CDR3 is 14 amino acids. V was clipped by 5 bases and J by 4 bases, with 13 bases between them. CDR3 sequence (DNA): TGTGCCAGCAGTAATGGACAGCCCCCAGATACGCAGTATTTT. Its protein is CASSNGQPPDTQYF. Full variable domain (rest looked up from reference TRBV2 and TRBJ2-3): EPEVTQTPSHQVTQMGQEVILRCVPISNHLYFYWYRQILGQKVEFLVSFYNNEISEKSEIFDDQFSVERPDGSNFTLKIRSTKLEDSAMYFCASSNGQPPDTQYFGPGTRLTVL.

The chain has TRBV3-1 (or the pseudogene TRBV3-2) and TRBJ2-7; 12 bases line up with TRBD1. Per germline, CDR1 LGHDT and CDR2 YNNKEL (reference sequence). CDR3 length: 15 amino acids. With V trimmed by 1 base and J by 6 bases, 4 bases remained unmatched. Here the CDR3 DNA reads TGTGCCAGCAGCCAAGGGGGGACAGGGGGCCGCGAGCAGTACTTC. It specifies CASSQGGTGGREQYF.

A single count supports this clone. The gene calls are TRBV5-1 and TRBJ2-2; no firm D call. CDR3 length: 16 residues. Per germline, CDR1 SGHRS and CDR2 YFSETQ. V was cut by 2 bases and J by 6 bases, with 17 bases left in between. This CDR3 reads CASSLKTGASSGELFF. In DNA, the CDR3 is TGCGCCAGCAGCTTAAAAACCGGTGCGTCCTCCGGGGAGCTGTTTTTT.

This chain uses TRBV6-1 with TRBJ2-1; 14 bases agree with TRBD2. Germline V gene data show CDR1 as MNHNS and CDR2 as SASEGT. The V and J ends lost 3 bases and 0 bases, in that order; junction bases with no gene match: 4. This CDR3 spans 18 amino acids. The CDR3 DNA sequence: TGTGCCAGCAGTGAGGGACTAGCGGGGGTAAGCTCCTACAATGAGCAGTTCTTC. It encodes CASSEGLAGVSSYNEQFF.